A selection of T cell receptor beta chains follows, all from one sample in a study of control samples from healthy donors and cancer patients. Assay: immunoSEQ multiplex PCR; the TCRdb copy retains only in-frame clones and omits some. The sample comprises roughly 89,000 clones, about nine tenths of which are singletons, and about 16% rests with the top ten. The sequenced sample consisted of blood. All receptors derive from a man aged 50-60 years in good health. The CDR3 runs from the conserved cysteine through the conserved F or W. A D gene is named only where the DNA matches it firmly. The size entry is marked missing in some rows and otherwise reads once, few, many or a size class.

V gene	clone size	D gene	J gene	CDR3 DNA	CDR3 protein
TRBV30	.	.	TRBJ1-1	TGTGCCTGGAGTGTTGAGGGGTACACTGAAGCTTTCTTT	CAWSVEGYTEAFF
TRBV10-3	.	TRBD1	TRBJ2-1	TGTGCCATCAGTGAGAGTCGGGACAGTGTTTACAATGAGCAGTTCTTC	CAISESRDSVYNEQFF
TRBV25-1	.	TRBD1	TRBJ2-3	TGTGCCAGCAGTGGGGGACAGTTTTGGGGCACAGATACGCAGTATTTT	CASSGGQFWGTDTQYF
TRBV3-1/TRBV3-2	.	TRBD2	TRBJ2-5	TGTGCCAGCAGCCCCCGGACTAGACCACAAGAGACCCAGTACTTC	CASSPRTRPQETQYF
TRBV19	.	.	TRBJ1-5	TGTGCCAGTTCGAAGGACGGGGGCCAGCCCCAGCATTTT	CASSKDGGQPQHF
TRBV25-1	.	.	TRBJ2-3	TGTGCCAGCAGTGAAGATCAGAGCACAGATACGCAGTATTTT	CASSEDQSTDTQYF
TRBV5-4	.	.	TRBJ1-2	TGTGCCAGCAGCTTCGGCAGGGTTTCTGGCTACACCTTC	CASSFGRVSGYTF
TRBV5-6	once	.	TRBJ1-2	TGTGCCAGCATCACCCAGGGCCTCGAGAACTATGGCTACACCTTC	CASITQGLENYGYTF
TRBV28	.	.	TRBJ1-3	TGTGCCAGCAGTTTAGGGAGCTCCTGGGGAGGAAACACCATATATTTT	CASSLGSSWGGNTIYF
TRBV5-1	.	TRBD2	TRBJ2-2	TGCGCCAGCAGCCTCGGGGGGGGCAACACCGGGGAGCTGTTTTTT	CASSLGGGNTGELFF
TRBV4-1	.	.	TRBJ1-5	TGCGCCAGCAGCCAAGTTACTGGCGGCATTGGGCCCCAGCATTTT	CASSQVTGGIGPQHF
TRBV6-5	.	.	TRBJ1-1	TGTGCCAGCAGTTACTCGACCGTGAACACTGAAGCTTTCTTT	CASSYSTVNTEAFF
TRBV7-2	.	.	TRBJ2-6	TGTGCCAGCAGCTTAGCGCCCGCTGGGGCCAACGTCCTGACTTTC	CASSLAPAGANVLTF
TRBV6-1	.	.	TRBJ1-2	TGTGCCAGCAGTGAAGCCTCTCCCGGTAGTACCGGGGGGAAGGATGGCTACACCTTC	CASSEASPGSTGGKDGYTF
TRBV5-1	.	.	TRBJ1-6	TGCGCCAGCAGCTTCGGGGAAGATTCACCCCTCCACTTT	CASSFGEDSPLHF
TRBV7-2	.	.	TRBJ2-3	TGTGCCAGCAGCTTAGTGGCCACTGGAGATACGCAGTATTTT	CASSLVATGDTQYF
TRBV5-1	.	.	TRBJ2-1	TGCGCCAGCAGCTATATCAGCAATGAGCAGTTCTTC	CASSYISNEQFF
TRBV4-1	.	.	TRBJ2-1	TGCGCCAGCAGCCAGGGACAAAACATGATTGAGCAGTTCTTC	CASSQGQNMIEQFF
TRBV19	.	.	TRBJ2-7	TGTGCCAGTAGCTTCTGGAGCTCCTACGAGCAGTACTTC	CASSFWSSYEQYF
TRBV27	few	TRBD2	TRBJ2-1	TGTGCCAGCAGTTTCTCGGGGGGTGAGCAGTTCTTC	CASSFSGGEQFF
TRBV5-6	.	TRBD2	TRBJ2-1	TGTGCCAGCAGCACGGGACTAGTTTCTTCCCACTACAATGAGCAGTTCTTC	CASSTGLVSSHYNEQFF
TRBV19	.	.	TRBJ2-1	TGTGCCAGTAGAAGAGGGATGGGGCAGTACAATGAGCAGTTCTTC	CASRRGMGQYNEQFF
TRBV7-9	.	.	TRBJ2-1	TGTGCCAGCAGCTTAGGCCTTAGCGGAAACAATTACAATGAGCAGTTCTTC	CASSLGLSGNNYNEQFF
TRBV14	.	.	TRBJ1-4	TGTGCCAGCAGCCGGAGCCCACTACGGGAAAAACTGTTTTTT	CASSRSPLREKLFF
TRBV10-2	.	TRBD1	TRBJ1-2	TGCGCCAGCAGTGAGTCGGGGGACAGCTATGGCTACACCTTC	CASSESGDSYGYTF
TRBV7-2	.	.	TRBJ1-4	TGTGCCAGCAGCTTAGGCGCACTCTTCAGTGAAAAACTGTTTTTT	CASSLGALFSEKLFF
TRBV11-2	.	.	TRBJ1-2	TGTGCCAGCAGCGCGGGTATGACTTATAATGGCTACACCTTC	CASSAGMTYNGYTF
TRBV5-1	.	TRBD2	TRBJ2-1	TGCGCCAGCAGTAAAAGCGGGGGGGCGAATGAGCAGTTCTTC	CASSKSGGANEQFF
TRBV27	.	.	TRBJ2-7	TGTGCCAGCAGTCTCGACAGAGGCGAGCAGTACTTC	CASSLDRGEQYF
TRBV5-6	.	TRBD2	TRBJ2-1	TGTGCCAGCACTCGGGGGGGCCGTGCCGGTGAGCAGTTCTTC	CASTRGGRAGEQFF
TRBV24-1	.	.	TRBJ1-1	TGTGCCACCAGGAACTCGGGGGTCACTGAAGCTTTCTTT	CATRNSGVTEAFF
TRBV30	.	TRBD1	TRBJ1-4	TGTGCCTGGTCGGGACAGCGTAATGAAAAACTGTTTTTT	CAWSGQRNEKLFF
TRBV7-9	.	.	TRBJ1-3	TGTGCCAGCAGCCCGGAACAGATCGCCTCGGTCGAGAACACCATATATTTT	CASSPEQIASVENTIYF
TRBV27	.	.	TRBJ1-5	TGTGCCAGCAGTTTGAACGGCAATAGCAATCAGCCCCAGCATTTT	CASSLNGNSNQPQHF
TRBV7-2	.	.	TRBJ2-4	TGTGCCAGCAGGTCGACAGTGGAAGCCAAAAACATTCAGTACTTC	CASRSTVEAKNIQYF
TRBV30	.	.	TRBJ1-5	TGTGCCTGGAGTAAGGATAGCAATCAGCCCCAGCATTTT	CAWSKDSNQPQHF
TRBV12-3/TRBV12-4	.	.	TRBJ2-2	TGTGCCAGCAGTTTATCGGCGGCCGGGGAGCTGTTTTTT	CASSLSAAGELFF
TRBV6-5	.	.	TRBJ1-5	TGTGCCAGCCTCGGGTCCTCCAACCAGCCCCAGCATTTT	CASLGSSNQPQHF